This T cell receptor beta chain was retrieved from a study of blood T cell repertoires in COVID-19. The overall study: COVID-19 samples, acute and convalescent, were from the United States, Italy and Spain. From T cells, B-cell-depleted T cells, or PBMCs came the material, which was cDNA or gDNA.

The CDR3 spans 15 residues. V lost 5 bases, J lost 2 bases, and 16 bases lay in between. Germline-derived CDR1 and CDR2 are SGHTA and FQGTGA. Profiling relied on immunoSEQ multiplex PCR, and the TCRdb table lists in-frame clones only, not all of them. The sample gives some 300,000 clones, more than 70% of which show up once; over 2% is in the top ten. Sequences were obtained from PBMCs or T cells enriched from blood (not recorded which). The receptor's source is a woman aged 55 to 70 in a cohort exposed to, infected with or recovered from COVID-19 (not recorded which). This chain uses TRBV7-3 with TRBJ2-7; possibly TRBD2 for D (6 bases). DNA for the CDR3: TGTGCCAGCAGCCCGAGGCTAGCGAGCCCCTACGAGCAGTACTTC. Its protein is CASSPRLASPYEQYF.